The 18 T cell receptor beta chains given below trace back to one sample, sequenced in a study of T cells in Graves' hyperthyroidism and ophthalmopathy (dated by TCRdb to the late 2010s). Receptor libraries were prepared by multiplex PCR. Sequenced using an Illumina HiSeq 2000. Amplification of TCR beta CDR3 regions was carried out from RNA transcripts. For the first round of RT-PCR on the TCR CDR3, the HTBI primer set was used together with the Qiagen OneStep RT-PCR kit. TCRdb passed the public sequencing reads through fastp at Q25 and MiXCR, retaining productive beta sequences. Every CDR3 protein is listed once, alongside the most common genes and DNA of its rows. The sample data list approximately 630,000 distinct CDR3 sequences, and around 15% of these were observed just once. Clones ranked in the top ten supply approximately 3.9% of the sample. Sequenced material: blood. These receptors were taken from a woman in her twenties or thirties with Graves' hyperthyroidism.

This clonotype was counted at least ten times. This chain links TRBV18 with TRBJ2-1; no reliable D call. This CDR3 region has 14 residues. V was pared by 3 bases and J by 7 bases, with 13 bases between. Germline CDR1 and CDR2: KGHSH and LQKENI. The CDR3 region is CASSPASRVNEQFF. Here the CDR3 DNA reads TGTGCCAGCTCACCGGCAAGCCGGGTGAATGAGCAGTTCTTC.

This clonotype has at least ten counts. The gene calls are TRBV3-1 and TRBJ1-2; no clear D gene. Between the trimmed V and J ends, which lost 4 bases and 0 bases, there was a span of 12 bases. Germline assignment: CDR1 LGHDT and CDR2 YNNKEL (reference sequence). CDR3 length equals 15 residues. The CDR3: CASSPRRQANYGYTF. As DNA, the CDR3 is TGTGCCAGCAGCCCTCGACGGCAAGCTAACTATGGCTACACCTTC.

The rearrangement links TRBV28 to TRBJ2-7; weak D call: TRBD1 (5 bases). The CDR3 spans 13 residues. The germline V and J ends were trimmed by 6 bases and 2 bases, with 11 bases remaining between them. The germline CDR1 and CDR2 sequences are MDHEN and SYDVKM. CDR3 region: CASRGVGTYEQYF. CDR3 DNA: TGTGCCAGCAGAGGGGTGGGAACCTACGAGCAGTACTTC.

This clonotype was counted many times. The CDR3 here is CASSHLEGQGAGEQYF. In DNA, the CDR3 is TGTGCCAGCAGCCATTTAGAGGGACAGGGGGCAGGAGAGCAGTACTTC. The chain joins TRBV27 to TRBJ2-7; 12 bases fit TRBD1. With V trimmed by 6 bases and J by 7 bases, 13 bases remained unmatched. CDR1 and CDR2 from the germline V gene are MNHEY and SMNVEV (reference sequence). The CDR3 extends over 16 amino acids.

The chain joins TRBV30 to TRBJ1-1; 8 bases align to TRBD1. From germline, CDR1 is GTSNPN and CDR2 SVGIG (reference sequence). The CDR3 contains 19 residues. Germline trimming cut 3 bases from V and 5 bases from J; bases unmatched to any gene: 23. DNA of the CDR3: TGTGCCTGGAGCGTATTCAACGACCACAGGACAGGGCGGGGGACTGAAGCTTTCTTT. Its translation is CAWSVFNDHRTGRGTEAFF.

This clonotype has a count of ten or more. V is TRBV28 and J is TRBJ1-2; D unresolved. The V gene's germline CDR1 is MDHEN and CDR2 SYDVKM. The V and J ends lost 6 bases and 4 bases respectively, with 12 bases between them. The CDR3 runs to 13 residues. The DNA of the CDR3 is TGTGCCAGCAGCCCGACGGATATCTATGGCTACACCTTC. This encodes CASSPTDIYGYTF.

This chain connects TRBV7-9 to TRBJ1-2; D is possibly TRBD1 (5 bases). The CDR3 runs 16 residues. The germline V gene has CDR1 SEHNR and CDR2 FQNEAQ (reference sequence). The V and J ends lost 0 bases and 4 bases respectively, with 15 bases between them. The CDR3 loop reads CASSLARGGTIYGYTF. In nucleotides, the CDR3 is TGTGCCAGCAGCTTAGCGCGCGGGGGAACCATCTATGGCTACACCTTC.

The chain joins TRBV3-1 to TRBJ2-7; 7 nucleotides align to TRBD1. Germline assignment: CDR1 LGHDT and CDR2 YNNKEL (reference sequence). The CDR3 covers 15 residues. V was pared by 5 bases and J by 0 bases, with 7 bases of the junction left unmatched. CDR3 DNA sequence: TGTGCCAGCAGCGTACGGGACAGTTACTCCTACGAGCAGTACTTC. Amino acids: CASSVRDSYSYEQYF.

CDR3 DNA sequence: TGTGCCAGCAGTCACCGTACCGGACTAGCGGGTCCCGGTCCCAATGAGCAGTTCTTC. Protein product: CASSHRTGLAGPGPNEQFF. The chain links TRBV6-5 to TRBJ2-1; 11 bases are shared with TRBD2. The junction had 18 bases not matched to a gene; V was cut back by 5 bases and J by 6 bases. The CDR3 sequence is 19 residues long. Germline V gene lookup returns CDR1 MNHEY and CDR2 SVGAGI.

At least ten counts were recorded for this clonotype. The chain employs TRBV2 and TRBJ2-1; D might be TRBD2 (5 bases). Germline V CDR1 and CDR2: SNHLY, FYNNEI. V gave up 5 bases and J gave up 5 bases, with 10 bases separating them. The CDR3 runs to 13 residues. The CDR3, as DNA: TGTGCCAGCAGTCCGGACTTTCACAATGAGCAGTTCTTC. Translation: CASSPDFHNEQFF.

This clonotype was recorded many times. The rearrangement uses TRBV7-8 and TRBJ2-1; unclear D gene. The germline V and J ends were trimmed by 4 bases and 6 bases, with 19 bases remaining between them. The CDR3 has 16 residues. Germline CDR1 and CDR2: SGHVS and FQNEAQ. The CDR3 region is CASSSARLLSGNEQFF. The CDR3, as DNA: TGTGCCAGCAGCTCCGCGAGGCTGCTCTCAGGCAATGAGCAGTTCTTC.

This clonotype was recorded many times. V and J are TRBV7-2 and TRBJ2-1; D is unresolved. The germline V and J ends were trimmed by 1 base and 10 bases, with 14 bases remaining between them. Per germline, CDR1 SGHTA and CDR2 FQGNSA. The CDR3 runs to 14 residues. CDR3 sequence (DNA): TGTGCCAGCAGCTTAGTAGATGGTACCTGGGAGCAGTTCTTC. Residues: CASSLVDGTWEQFF.

This clonotype has only a few counts. The rearrangement links TRBV4-1 to TRBJ2-3; 13 bases agree with TRBD2. The CDR3 extends over 17 amino acids. CDR1 is MGHRA and CDR2 is YSYEKL in the germline V gene. V dropped 0 bases and J dropped 4; count of bases not matched to a gene: 4. CDR3 amino acids: CASSQDWTSGSADTQYF. The CDR3 DNA is TGCGCCAGCAGCCAAGACTGGACTAGCGGGAGCGCAGATACGCAGTATTTT.

This clonotype was found many times. The chain uses TRBV20-1 and TRBJ1-1; 7 nucleotides agree with TRBD1. This CDR3 spans 13 amino acids. With V trimmed by 5 bases and J by 1 base, 4 bases remained unmatched. In germline, CDR1 is DFQATT, CDR2 SNEGSKA (reference sequence). This CDR3 reads CSAWDSQNTEAFF. DNA of the CDR3: TGCAGTGCTTGGGACAGCCAGAACACTGAAGCTTTCTTT.

This clonotype was seen a handful of times. The chain uses TRBV20-1 and TRBJ2-7; D possibly corresponds to TRBD2 (6 bases). This CDR3 comprises 16 residues. The V end was cut by 2 bases, the J end by 0 bases, with 17 bases between. CDR1 is DFQATT, CDR2 SNEGSKA, per germline (reference sequence). CDR3 residues: CSARFPLASVSYEQYF. The CDR3 bases are TGCAGTGCTAGATTTCCTCTGGCTAGCGTCTCCTACGAGCAGTACTTC.

This clonotype was seen only a few times. This sequence joins TRBV7-2 and TRBJ2-3; no firm D call. There are 14 residues in the CDR3. Germline CDR1 and CDR2: SGHTA and FQGNSA. V lost 1 base, J lost 0 bases, and 5 bases lay in between. The CDR3 loop is CASSLVRSTDTQYF. CDR3 DNA sequence: TGTGCCAGCAGCTTAGTTAGAAGCACAGATACGCAGTATTTT.

The chain couples TRBV18 to TRBJ2-1; no clear D. The CDR3 contains 16 residues. Germline V lookup: CDR1 KGHSH, CDR2 LQKENI. Trimming took off 5 bases at V and 6 bases at J, with 20 bases between the two ends. CDR3 sequence reads: CASSLALSTEGNEQFF. DNA for the CDR3: TGTGCCAGCTCATTGGCATTAAGTACCGAAGGCAATGAGCAGTTCTTC.

This clonotype occurred a few times. The chain has TRBV18 and TRBJ1-1; no definite D call. In germline, CDR1 is KGHSH, CDR2 LQKENI. Trimming pared 6 bases from V and 1 base from J, leaving 12 bases between. The CDR3 is 14 residues long. CDR3 sequence reads: CASSRTKANTEAFF. The CDR3 bases are TGTGCCAGCTCTCGGACGAAGGCGAACACTGAAGCTTTCTTT.